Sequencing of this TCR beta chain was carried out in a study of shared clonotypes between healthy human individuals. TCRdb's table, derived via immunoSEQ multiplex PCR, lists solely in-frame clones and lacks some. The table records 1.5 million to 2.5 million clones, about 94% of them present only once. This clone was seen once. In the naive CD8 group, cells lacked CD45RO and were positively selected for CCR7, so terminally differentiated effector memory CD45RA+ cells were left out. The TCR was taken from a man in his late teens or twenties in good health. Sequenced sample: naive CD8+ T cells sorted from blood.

CDR3 loop: CASRDGVGEQYF. CDR3 bases: TGTGCCAGCAGGGACGGGGTGGGCGAGCAGTACTTC. This chain links TRBV6-1 with TRBJ2-7; D might be TRBD2 (5 bases). Germline CDR1 reads MNHNS; CDR2 reads SASEGT. The CDR3 contains 12 residues. Trimming shortened V by 6 bases and J by 6 bases, and 12 bases separated the two germline ends.